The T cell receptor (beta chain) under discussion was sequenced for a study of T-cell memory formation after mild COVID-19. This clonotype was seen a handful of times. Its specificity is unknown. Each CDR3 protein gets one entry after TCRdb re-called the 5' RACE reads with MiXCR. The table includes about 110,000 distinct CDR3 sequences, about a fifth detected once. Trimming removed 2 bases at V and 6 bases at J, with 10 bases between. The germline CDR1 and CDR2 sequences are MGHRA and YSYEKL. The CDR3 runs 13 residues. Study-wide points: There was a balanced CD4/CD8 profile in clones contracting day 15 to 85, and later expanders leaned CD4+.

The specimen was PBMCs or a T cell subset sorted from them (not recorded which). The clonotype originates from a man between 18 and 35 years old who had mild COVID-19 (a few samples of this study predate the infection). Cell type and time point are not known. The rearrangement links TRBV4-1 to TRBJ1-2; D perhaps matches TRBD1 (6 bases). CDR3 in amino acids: CASSQLDRNGYTF. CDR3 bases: TGCGCCAGCAGCCAATTGGACAGAAATGGCTACACCTTC.